This T cell receptor (beta chain) comes out of a study of graft-versus-host responses after intestinal transplantation (dated by TCRdb to 2020 to 2023). Background for the entire study: Multivisceral, liver-intestinal, or isolated intestinal transplants were received by the recipients. Every recipient was given anti-thymocyte globulin induction, then maintenance tacrolimus and steroids for two to three years. Graft-versus-host and host-versus-graft alloreactive T cell clones were tracked in the graft, circulation and bone marrow after intestinal transplantation using bulk TCR-beta CDR3 sequencing. Alloreactive clones were identified by sequencing pre-transplant mixed lymphocyte reaction products and comparing them with unstimulated pre-transplant donor and recipient T cells. Of the roughly 25 intestinal transplant recipients enrolled in the cohort, one of whom was a retransplant, a few patients without pretransplant specimens were excluded. Donor T cell macrochimerism was defined as a peak of at least 4% donor T cells among recipient peripheral blood mononuclear cells. Rather than being sequenced by the commercial service, samples from a few later patients were sequenced in-house on an Illumina MiSeq and processed with MiXCR. The paper's findings and limits, for the study overall: Patients with donor T cell macrochimerism had high GvH to HvG T cell clonal ratios in their allografts. Early after transplant, declines in HvG clones were associated with peak levels of circulating GvH clones. GvH clones were detected in recipient bone marrow, and some appeared earlier in ileal mucosa or blood, consistent with an intestinal mucosal origin. Conclusions were limited by the relatively low number and heterogeneity of intestinal transplant patients.

Per the publication, the time point label means: cells obtained before transplantation from donor or recipient. CD3+CD4+ and CD3+CD8+ populations were FACS-sorted from unstimulated pre-transplant donor and recipient cells taken from spleen or lymph nodes. The CDR3 measures 17 amino acids from cysteine to phenylalanine. Only the CDR3 DNA stays, 51 bases, in frame from base 1. CDR1 and CDR2 are drawn from the germline V gene (reference sequence): GTSNPN, SVGIG. V sheds 0 bases and J sheds 1 base, leaving 13 bases between their ends. Receptors were amplified or captured by the immunoSEQ multiplex PCR assay. For most patients, genomic DNA was isolated using the Qiagen DNeasy Blood and Tissue Kit and was shipped frozen to Adaptive Biotechnologies for TCR sequencing. For most patients, genomic DNA was subjected to high-throughput TCR-beta CDR3 sequencing by Adaptive Biotechnologies. Regarding the original processing steps: Adaptive's ImmunoSEQ software supplied the TCR sequencing data for under 20 patients, while MiXCR and VDJtools were used to process three other patients. To correct CD4 versus CD8 sorting errors, sequences present in both subsets at a frequency ratio below 5:1 were removed. CDR3 nucleotide sequences shared by donor and recipient were removed because the origin of these sequences could not be assigned. To count as alloreactive, a clone needed at least 2-fold expansion over unstimulated cells and a minimum CFSE-low frequency of 0.002% (template counts) or 0.001% (read counts). Mappable clones were those detected in sequenced pre-transplant spleen, lymph node, or MLR CFSE-low populations of the donor or recipient. Cumulative frequency of alloreactive clones was calculated as a percentage of all sequences weighted by copy number. TCRdb provides this immuneACCESS table in a form limited to in-frame rearrangements. Some clones are lacking; in checked studies, under half of them reflect an unresolved V gene, and why the rest are absent is not known. That table is the source of V, J and clone size, and D and trimming were worked out from the DNA. This sample has approximately 130,000 clones in its table, and roughly 92% of those were observed once. The top ten clones comprise over 0.15% of the sample.

Note on this clone: Its antigen remains unidentified. No much larger clone exists at a distance of one base, and base qualities are not known.

The sequence joins TRBV30 to TRBJ1-6; a confident D gene designation cannot be given. This receptor was obtained from a human donor who received an intestinal transplant. The sample in question was unstimulated CD4+ T cells sorted from spleen or lymph node cells, obtained before intestinal transplant. The DNA sequence is as follows: TGTGCCTGGAGTGTATGGCGGGTGTCGTCCTATAATTCACCCCTCCACTTT. Its product reads: CAWSVWRVSSYNSPLHF. The reference TRBV30 and TRBJ1-6 proteins fill in what lies around the CDR3, so the full variable domain reads SQTIHQWPATLVQPVGSPLSLECTVEGTSNPNLYWYRQAAGRGLQLLFYSVGIGQISSEVPQNLSASRPQDRQFILSSKKLLLSDSGFYLCAWSVWRVSSYNSPLHFGNGTRLTVT.